One and the same sample provided the 28 T cell receptor beta chains below, sequenced in a study of T cell responses to AZD1222 COVID-19 vaccine. Here immunoSEQ multiplex PCR was the method, and the copy in TCRdb shows in-frame clones only, minus some. The sample has just over 150,000 clones; 75% to 90% are singletons. Material: peripheral blood, obtained 28 days after the second AZD1222 dose. All receptors come from an adult who received the AZD1222 COVID-19 vaccine.

The chain recombines TRBV24-1 with TRBJ2-1; TRBD2 matches 13 bases. Looked up from germline, CDR1 is KGHDR and CDR2 is SFDVKD. This CDR3 is 18 amino acids long. V lost 2 bases and J lost 4; bases outside the gene matches: 7. The CDR3 DNA is TGTGCCACCAGTGATTCAAGACTAGCGGGAGGAGGGTACAATGAGCAGTTCTTC. Translation gives CATSDSRLAGGGYNEQFF.

This chain connects TRBV7-8 to TRBJ2-7; D is ambiguous. Germline V lookup: CDR1 SGHVS, CDR2 FQNEAQ. Trimming stripped 2 bases from V and 2 bases from J, with 13 bases between. The length of the CDR3 is 15 residues. CDR3 in DNA: TGTGCCAGCAGCTTATTGGCAGCTAGTCCCTACGAGCAGTACTTC. Protein: CASSLLAASPYEQYF.

The chain uses TRBV5-1 and TRBJ2-1; 8 bases map to TRBD2. There are 14 residues in the CDR3. V was pared by 5 bases and J by 4 bases, with 5 bases of the junction left unmatched. Germline V gene lookup returns CDR1 SGHRS and CDR2 YFSETQ. CDR3 DNA: TGCGCCAGCAGTACTAGCGGCGATTACAATGAGCAGTTCTTC. Protein product: CASSTSGDYNEQFF.

V and J are TRBV2 and TRBJ2-5; 10 bases agree with TRBD2. The CDR3 has 15 amino acids. Germline CDR1 is SNHLY and CDR2 is FYNNEI. The trim removed 4 bases at V and 4 bases at J, leaving 6 bases unmatched. This chain's CDR3 is CASSVLAGERETQYF. In nucleotides, the CDR3 is TGTGCCAGCAGTGTTCTAGCGGGAGAACGAGAGACCCAGTACTTC. Filled out from reference TRBV2 and TRBJ2-5, the complete variable domain reads EPEVTQTPSHQVTQMGQEVILRCVPISNHLYFYWYRQILGQKVEFLVSFYNNEISEKSEIFDDQFSVERPDGSNFTLKIRSTKLEDSAMYFCASSVLAGERETQYFGPGTRLLVL.

CDR3: CASSTGIYGYTF. The CDR3, as DNA: TGTGCCAGCAGCACAGGAATCTATGGCTACACCTTC. This sequence joins TRBV28 and TRBJ1-2; tentatively, D is TRBD1 (5 bases). Trimming pared 6 bases from V and 4 bases from J, leaving 9 bases between. Germline V CDR1 and CDR2: MDHEN, SYDVKM. The CDR3 is 12 residues long.

The V gene is TRBV18, the J gene TRBJ2-7, with 11 bases matching TRBD2. The CDR3 contains 14 residues. Germline V gene data show CDR1 as KGHSH and CDR2 as LQKENI. After removal of 0 bases from V and 6 bases from J, the junction contained 1 base not matched to a gene. CDR3 sequence (DNA): TGTGCCAGCTCACCACCTAGCGGGAGGGCCGAGCAGTACTTC. Its translation: CASSPPSGRAEQYF.

The chain couples TRBV5-1 to TRBJ1-6; 9 positions match TRBD1. CDR3 length equals 14 residues. V lost 4 bases and J lost 10; bases outside the gene matches: 6. Germline V gene sequence: CDR1 SGHRS, CDR2 YFSETQ. CDR3 residues: CASSRDRANSPLHF. Written as DNA, the CDR3 is TGCGCCAGCAGCAGGGACAGGGCCAACTCACCCCTCCACTTT.

The V and J genes are TRBV7-6 and TRBJ2-5, with D unclear. CDR1 is SGHVS, CDR2 FNYEAQ, per germline. CDR3 length: 13 residues. Trimming took off 4 bases at V and 9 bases at J, with 15 bases between the two ends. The CDR3 DNA follows: TGTGCCAGCAGCTACGGCGAGAGTCAGGCCCAGTACTTC. Protein sequence: CASSYGESQAQYF.

The rearrangement links TRBV28 to TRBJ1-5; 9 bases fit TRBD1. The CDR3 runs 16 residues. Germline V gene sequence: CDR1 MDHEN, CDR2 SYDVKM. J was trimmed by 4 bases and V by 3 bases; bases with no gene match: 7. The CDR3 nucleotides are TGTGCCAGCAGTTTCCGGACAGGGGCGCTTAATCAGCCCCAGCATTTT. Its translation is CASSFRTGALNQPQHF.

This clone occurred once. The rearrangement uses TRBV5-1 and TRBJ2-3; 8 bases match TRBD1. The ends lost 3 bases at V and 3 bases at J; junction bases unmatched: 3. Per germline, CDR1 SGHRS and CDR2 YFSETQ. This CDR3 region has 14 residues. CDR3 amino acids: CASSYRQGTDTQYF. In DNA form, the CDR3 reads TGCGCCAGCAGCTATCGACAGGGGACAGATACGCAGTATTTT. The entire variable domain, with the rest obtained from reference TRBV5-1 and TRBJ2-3, is as follows: KAGVTQTPRYLIKTRGQQVTLSCSPISGHRSVSWYQQTPGQGLQFLFEYFSETQRNKGNFPGRFSGRQFSNSRSEMNVSTLELGDSALYLCASSYRQGTDTQYFGPGTRLTVL.

The chain links TRBV11-2 to TRBJ2-6; TRBD1 agrees at 8 bases. The trim removed 6 bases at V and 10 bases at J, leaving 5 bases unmatched. CDR1 is SGHAT and CDR2 is FQNNGV in the germline V gene. The CDR3 runs to 13 residues. DNA for the CDR3: TGTGCCAGCAGTAATACAGGGGGAAACGTCCTGACTTTC. Its translation: CASSNTGGNVLTF.

The V gene is TRBV14, the J gene TRBJ1-1; D not certain. The CDR3 runs to 14 residues. Germline V gene lookup returns CDR1 SGHDN and CDR2 FVKESK. Trimming shortened V by 2 bases and J by 1 base, and 8 bases separated the two germline ends. In nucleotides, the CDR3 is TGTGCCAGCAGCCAAAATCAGCGGAACACTGAAGCTTTCTTT. As protein: CASSQNQRNTEAFF.

The chain carries TRBV7-3 and TRBJ2-2; perhaps TRBD2 as D (7 bases). With 6 bases removed from V and 0 bases from J, the gap between germline ends came to 14 bases. The CDR3 is 16 amino acids. Germline values: CDR1 SGHTA, CDR2 FQGTGA. The CDR3 region has the DNA TGTGCCAGCAGTTTGGCGGGGGCAGCGAACACCGGGGAGCTGTTTTTT. As protein: CASSLAGAANTGELFF.

The rearrangement links TRBV9 to TRBJ2-7, with 9 nucleotides matching TRBD2. Germline V gives CDR1 SGDLS, CDR2 YYNGEE. This CDR3 contains 18 residues. J lost 3 bases, V lost 0 bases, and 13 bases had no gene match. This chain's CDR3 is CASSVATRSGRYLYEQYF. The CDR3 DNA reads as TGTGCCAGCAGCGTAGCTACTAGGAGCGGGAGGTATCTCTACGAGCAGTACTTC.

This chain connects TRBV7-8 to TRBJ1-3; D is perhaps TRBD1 (5 bases). This CDR3 has 15 amino acids. The ends were cut back, 1 base at V and 5 bases at J, with 12 bases in the middle. The germline CDR1 and CDR2 sequences are SGHVS and FQNEAQ. The CDR3 DNA reads as TGTGCCAGCAGCTTAGGAGGGCAGGGAAGAAACACCATATATTTT. Encoded protein: CASSLGGQGRNTIYF.

The V gene is TRBV19, the J gene TRBJ1-1, with a tentative D call TRBD1 (5 bases). The germline V gene encodes CDR1 LNHDA and CDR2 SQIVND (reference sequence). This CDR3 contains 16 residues. V was shortened by 4 bases and J by 1 base, with 16 bases between the two germline ends. The CDR3 nucleotides read TGTGCCAGTAGTACTCTGGGGGGTTATCAGAACACTGAAGCTTTCTTT. Translated: CASSTLGGYQNTEAFF. Drawing the rest from reference TRBV19 and TRBJ1-1, the complete variable domain is DGGITQSPKYLFRKEGQNVTLSCEQNLNHDAMYWYRQDPGQGLRLIYYSQIVNDFQKGDIAEGYSVSREKKESFPLTVTSAQKNPTAFYLCASSTLGGYQNTEAFFGQGTRLTVV.

This chain joins TRBV5-1 and TRBJ2-2; D gene ambiguous. CDR1 and CDR2 (germline): SGHRS, YFSETQ. V dropped 4 bases and J dropped 4 bases, with 8 bases sitting between them. The CDR3 totals 13 residues. The CDR3 sequence: CASSPEGTGELFF. CDR3 bases: TGCGCCAGCAGCCCGGAAGGCACCGGGGAGCTGTTTTTT.

This chain links TRBV7-9 with TRBJ2-3, with D possibly matching TRBD2 (6 bases). Per the germline V gene, CDR1 is SEHNR and CDR2 is FQNEAQ (reference sequence). The V gene lost 1 base and the J gene lost 6 bases, with 11 bases spanning the gap. The length of the CDR3 is 14 residues. DNA of the CDR3: TGTGCCAGCAGCTTAGGCACGGCGGGGGATACGCAGTATTTT. Its translation: CASSLGTAGDTQYF. Drawing the rest from reference TRBV7-9 and TRBJ2-3, the complete variable domain is DTGVSQNPRHKITKRGQNVTFRCDPISEHNRLYWYRQTLGQGPEFLTYFQNEAQLEKSRLLSDRFSAERPKGSFSTLEIQRTEQGDSAMYLCASSLGTAGDTQYFGPGTRLTVL.

The rearrangement joins TRBV28 to TRBJ2-1; 9 nucleotides match TRBD2. The CDR3 extends over 14 amino acids. V lost 6 bases and J lost 8; bases outside the gene matches: 8. CDR1 is MDHEN, CDR2 SYDVKM, per germline. The CDR3 sequence is CASRDSGSKDEQFF. In DNA, the CDR3 is TGTGCCAGCAGAGATAGCGGGAGTAAAGATGAGCAGTTCTTC.

The V and J genes are TRBV2 and TRBJ2-2, with 9 positions matching TRBD2. With V trimmed by 4 bases and J by 4 bases, 4 bases remained unmatched. The CDR3 contains 15 residues. Germline V CDR1 and CDR2: SNHLY, FYNNEI. CDR3 loop: CASSGGRASTGELFF. The CDR3 nucleotides are TGTGCCAGCAGTGGCGGGAGGGCGAGCACCGGGGAGCTGTTTTTT.

V and J are TRBV24-1 and TRBJ2-1; 10 nucleotides agree with TRBD2. The CDR3 runs 15 residues. The germline CDR1 and CDR2 sequences are KGHDR and SFDVKD. V gave up 5 bases and J gave up 5 bases; unmatched junction bases: 5. The CDR3 protein is CATSVEAGGDNEQFF. Written as DNA, the CDR3 is TGTGCCACCAGTGTCGAAGCGGGAGGGGACAATGAGCAGTTCTTC.

The rearrangement joins TRBV28 to TRBJ2-1, with 9 bases fitting TRBD2. J was trimmed by 7 bases and V by 5 bases; bases with no gene match: 12. CDR3 length: 16 residues. The germline V gene encodes CDR1 MDHEN and CDR2 SYDVKM. CDR3 sequence: CASSQGLATSKNEQFF. CDR3 nucleotides: TGTGCCAGCAGTCAAGGACTAGCGACCAGCAAGAATGAGCAGTTCTTC.

The chain is built from TRBV20-1 and TRBJ1-2; D remains ambiguous. Germline CDR1 DFQATT, CDR2 SNEGSKA (reference sequence). The CDR3 runs 14 residues. V lost 3 bases, J lost 5 bases, and 16 bases lay in between. The CDR3 bases are TGCAGTGCTAGTAAAGACACCATAGGGTATGGCTACACCTTC. It yields the protein CSASKDTIGYGYTF.

The V call is TRBV5-1, the J call TRBJ1-3; 10 bases align to TRBD1. After removal of 3 bases from V and 5 bases from J, the junction contained 8 bases not matched to a gene. CDR1 is SGHRS and CDR2 is YFSETQ in the germline V gene. CDR3 length equals 16 residues. In DNA form, the CDR3 reads TGCGCCAGCAGCTATTCCTTGGGACAGGGGCGAAACACCATATATTTT. It encodes CASSYSLGQGRNTIYF.

V is TRBV14 and J is TRBJ2-3; the D is unclear. Germline V CDR1 and CDR2: SGHDN, FVKESK. The V end was cut by 4 bases, the J end by 4 bases, with 9 bases between. The CDR3 contains 13 residues. The CDR3 loop is CASSRLGSDTQYF. CDR3 coding DNA: TGTGCCAGCAGCCGCCTGGGGTCAGATACGCAGTATTTT.

The rearrangement uses TRBV28 and TRBJ2-4, with D possibly matching TRBD1 (5 bases). V was shortened by 5 bases and J by 0 bases, with 8 bases between the two germline ends. The CDR3 covers 14 residues. Germline V gene data show CDR1 as MDHEN and CDR2 as SYDVKM. This CDR3 reads CASSRGIAKNIQYF. The CDR3 DNA reads TGTGCCAGCAGTAGGGGCATAGCCAAAAACATTCAGTACTTC.

V usage is TRBV6-2 or TRBV6-3 and J usage is TRBJ2-7, with TRBD1 matching 8 bases. CDR1 is MNHEY and CDR2 is SVGEGT in the germline V gene. This CDR3 contains 15 residues. V shed 2 bases, J shed 3 bases, and the junction held 6 bases outside the gene matches. The CDR3 loop is CASSYPRGLVYEQYF. The CDR3 bases are TGTGCCAGCAGTTACCCCAGGGGGCTGGTCTACGAGCAGTACTTC.

J is TRBJ2-4 and V is TRBV28; no definite D call. Per the germline V gene, CDR1 is MDHEN and CDR2 is SYDVKM. Trimming took off 5 bases at V and 15 bases at J, with 17 bases between the two ends. The length of the CDR3 is 12 residues. The CDR3 DNA sequence: TGTGCCAGCAGTCCCAAGGGCCGCCGTCTGTACTTC. This codes for CASSPKGRRLYF.